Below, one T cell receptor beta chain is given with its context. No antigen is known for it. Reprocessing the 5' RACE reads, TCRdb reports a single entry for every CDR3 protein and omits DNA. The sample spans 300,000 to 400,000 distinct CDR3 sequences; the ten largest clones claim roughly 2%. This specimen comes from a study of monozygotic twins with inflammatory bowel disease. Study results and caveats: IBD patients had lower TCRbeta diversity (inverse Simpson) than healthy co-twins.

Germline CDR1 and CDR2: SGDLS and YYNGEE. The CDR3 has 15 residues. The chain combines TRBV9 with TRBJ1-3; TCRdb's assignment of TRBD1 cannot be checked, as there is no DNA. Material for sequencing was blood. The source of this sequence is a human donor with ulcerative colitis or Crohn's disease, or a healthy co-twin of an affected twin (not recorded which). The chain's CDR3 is CASSVEGQGRNTIYF.